The present entry profiles one TCR beta chain with its context. A read error may account for a junction end that differs from germline. Sequencing used immunoSEQ multiplex PCR; TCRdb keeps in-frame clones, though not all of them. The sample contains about 140,000 clones, about 80% of which appear only once. The data originate from a study of blood T cell repertoires in COVID-19. Looking at the study overall: Acute and convalescent COVID-19 samples came from the United States, Italy and Spain. In each case, the material was cDNA or gDNA derived from T cells, B-cell-depleted T cells, or PBMCs.

This TCR was recovered from a human donor in a cohort sampled during active COVID-19. Material: peripheral blood.

This CDR3 is CASSLAVLYQETQYF. The CDR3 bases are TGTGCCAGCAGCCTAGCCGTTTTGTACCAAGAGACCCAGTACTTC. The chain combines TRBV7-2 with TRBJ2-5; a possible D gene is TRBD2 (5 bases). CDR3 length: 15 residues. The germline CDR1 and CDR2 sequences are SGHTA and FQGNSA.